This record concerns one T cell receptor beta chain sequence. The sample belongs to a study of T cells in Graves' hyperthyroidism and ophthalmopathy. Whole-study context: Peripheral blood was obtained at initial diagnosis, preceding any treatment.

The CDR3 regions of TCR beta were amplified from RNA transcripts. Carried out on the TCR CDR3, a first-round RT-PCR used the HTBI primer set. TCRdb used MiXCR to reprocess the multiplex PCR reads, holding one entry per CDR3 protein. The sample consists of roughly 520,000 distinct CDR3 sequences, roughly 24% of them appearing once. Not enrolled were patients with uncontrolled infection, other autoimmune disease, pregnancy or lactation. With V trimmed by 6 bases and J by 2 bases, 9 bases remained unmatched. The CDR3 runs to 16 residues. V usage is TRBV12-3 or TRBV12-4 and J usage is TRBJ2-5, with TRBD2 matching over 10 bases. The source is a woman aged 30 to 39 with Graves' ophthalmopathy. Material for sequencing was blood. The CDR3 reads CASSSSAGGRQETQYF. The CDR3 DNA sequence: TGTGCCAGCAGCTCGTCAGCGGGGGGGCGACAAGAGACCCAGTACTTC.